This T cell receptor beta chain came from a study of blood T cell repertoires in COVID-19. Study context: Sources were T cells, B-cell-depleted T cells, or PBMCs; the material itself was cDNA or gDNA.

The study drew participants aged about 18 to 95 years from some 24 US areas. The germline V gene has CDR1 MNHEY and CDR2 SVGAGI. Trimming removed 6 bases from V and 10 bases from J; junction bases left unmatched: 6. This CDR3 spans 12 amino acids. Sequenced by immunoSEQ multiplex PCR; TCRdb stores in-frame clones only, minus some. Among some 390,000 clones, about 90% were seen once, and the ten largest hold less than 2%. The sequenced material came from PBMCs or T cells enriched from blood (not recorded which). The TCR was taken from a woman in her 30s who had recovered from COVID-19. The genes are TRBV6-5 and TRBJ2-1; 7 nucleotides match TRBD1. CDR3 sequence (DNA): TGTGCCAGCAGCCAGGGACAGTACGAGCAGTTCTTC. Translated, it gives CASSQGQYEQFF.